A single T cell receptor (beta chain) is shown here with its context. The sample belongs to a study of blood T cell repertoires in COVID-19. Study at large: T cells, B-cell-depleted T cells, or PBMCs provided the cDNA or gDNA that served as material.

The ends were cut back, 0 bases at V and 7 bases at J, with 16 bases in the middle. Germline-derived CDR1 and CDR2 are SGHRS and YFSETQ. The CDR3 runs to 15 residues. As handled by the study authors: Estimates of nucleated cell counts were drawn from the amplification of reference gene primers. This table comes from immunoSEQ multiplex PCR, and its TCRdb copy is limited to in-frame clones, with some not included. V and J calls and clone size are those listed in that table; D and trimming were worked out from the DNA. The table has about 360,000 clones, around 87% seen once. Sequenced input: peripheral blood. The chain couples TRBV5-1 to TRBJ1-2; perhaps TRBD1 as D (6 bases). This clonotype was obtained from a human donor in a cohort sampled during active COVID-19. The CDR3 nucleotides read TGCGCCAGCAGCTTGGACCGTAACAGGGCCGCTGGCTACACCTTC. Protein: CASSLDRNRAAGYTF.